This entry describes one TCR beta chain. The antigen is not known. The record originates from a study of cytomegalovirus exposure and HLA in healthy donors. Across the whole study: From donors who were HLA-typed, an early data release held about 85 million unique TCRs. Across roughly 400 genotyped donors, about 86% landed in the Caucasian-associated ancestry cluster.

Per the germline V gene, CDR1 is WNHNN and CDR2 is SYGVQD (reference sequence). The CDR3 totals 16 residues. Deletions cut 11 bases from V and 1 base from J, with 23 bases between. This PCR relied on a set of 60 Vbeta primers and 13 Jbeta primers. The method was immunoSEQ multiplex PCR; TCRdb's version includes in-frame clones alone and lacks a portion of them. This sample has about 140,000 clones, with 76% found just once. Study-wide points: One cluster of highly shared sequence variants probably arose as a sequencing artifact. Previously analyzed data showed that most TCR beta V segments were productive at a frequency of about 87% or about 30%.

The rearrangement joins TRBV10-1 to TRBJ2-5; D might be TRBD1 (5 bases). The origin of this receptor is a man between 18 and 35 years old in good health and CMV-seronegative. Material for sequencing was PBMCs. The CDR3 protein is CASIRGDMKGQETQYF. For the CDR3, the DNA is TGCGCCTCCATAAGGGGCGACATGAAGGGCCAAGAGACCCAGTACTTC.